The source of this T cell receptor (beta chain) is a study of T cells in Graves' hyperthyroidism and ophthalmopathy. Study results and caveats: A 13 V-J model separated ophthalmopathy from stable hyperthyroidism.

Researchers amplified the TCR beta CDR3 regions from RNA transcripts. HTBI primers were employed in a first-round RT-PCR of the TCR CDR3. TCRdb redid the calling of the multiplex PCR reads with MiXCR, one entry per CDR3 protein. The sample yields around 300,000 distinct CDR3 sequences, over 20% seen once. This clonotype has at least ten counts. Its antigen is unknown. CDR1 is DFQATT and CDR2 is SNEGSKA in the germline V gene (reference sequence). This CDR3 has 14 amino acids. Deletions cut 6 bases from V and 0 bases from J, with 12 bases between. The clonotype was recovered from a man aged 25 to 40 with Graves' ophthalmopathy. The genes are TRBV20-1 and TRBJ2-1, with no clear D. The sequencing input was blood. The CDR3 reads CSAAEPPSYNEQFF. The CDR3 nucleotides read TGCAGTGCGGCCGAGCCGCCCTCCTACAATGAGCAGTTCTTC.